This T cell receptor beta chain was sequenced for a study of Graves' ophthalmopathy and Graves' hyperthyroidism. Trimming pared 2 bases from V and 2 bases from J, leaving 6 bases between. Per germline, CDR1 MNHEY and CDR2 SVGEGT. The length of the CDR3 is 13 residues. From RNA, the CDR3 regions of TCR beta chains were amplified and sequenced. Investigators did first-round RT-PCR with HTBI primers, then second-round multiplex PCR. TCRdb re-derived calls from the multiplex PCR reads in MiXCR, one entry per CDR3 protein. The sample includes hundreds of thousands of distinct CDR3 sequences, 20% to 25% of them seen just once. This clonotype came up many times.

V is TRBV6-2 or TRBV6-3 and J is TRBJ1-1, with unresolved D. The sequenced sample consisted of peripheral blood. This sequence originates from a woman aged 18-29 years with stable Graves' hyperthyroidism. Some clones in this sample may be carry-over from other donors' samples. CDR3 region: CASSYTANTEAFF. In nucleotides, the CDR3 is TGTGCCAGCAGTTACACAGCTAACACTGAAGCTTTCTTT.